The 2 T cell receptor beta chains below come from one sample, sequenced in a study of T cell responses to AZD1222 COVID-19 vaccine. This table comes from immunoSEQ multiplex PCR, and its TCRdb copy is limited to in-frame clones, with some not included. The data contain nearly 55,000 clones, more than 80% of them singletons. The starting material was peripheral blood, obtained 28 days after the second AZD1222 dose. Every receptor here comes from an adult who received the AZD1222 COVID-19 vaccine.

The gene calls are TRBV25-1 and TRBJ1-2; perhaps TRBD1 as D (5 bases). There are 14 residues in the CDR3. Germline assignment: CDR1 MGHDK and CDR2 SYGVNS. The V and J ends lost 1 base and 8 bases respectively, with 14 bases between them. The CDR3 DNA reads TGTGCCAGCAGTGAATGGGGACGGACGGAAGGCTACACCTTC. As protein: CASSEWGRTEGYTF.

This clone has more than one count but fewer than ten. The chain joins TRBV6-6 to TRBJ2-2; 8 nucleotides match TRBD1. The ends lost 5 bases at V and 1 base at J; junction bases unmatched: 9. Germline V lookup: CDR1 MNHNY, CDR2 SVGAGI (reference sequence). The CDR3 is 17 residues long. The CDR3 sequence: CASSPHGTGGNTGELFF. CDR3 nucleotide sequence: TGTGCCAGCAGTCCACACGGGACAGGCGGGAACACCGGGGAGCTGTTTTTT.